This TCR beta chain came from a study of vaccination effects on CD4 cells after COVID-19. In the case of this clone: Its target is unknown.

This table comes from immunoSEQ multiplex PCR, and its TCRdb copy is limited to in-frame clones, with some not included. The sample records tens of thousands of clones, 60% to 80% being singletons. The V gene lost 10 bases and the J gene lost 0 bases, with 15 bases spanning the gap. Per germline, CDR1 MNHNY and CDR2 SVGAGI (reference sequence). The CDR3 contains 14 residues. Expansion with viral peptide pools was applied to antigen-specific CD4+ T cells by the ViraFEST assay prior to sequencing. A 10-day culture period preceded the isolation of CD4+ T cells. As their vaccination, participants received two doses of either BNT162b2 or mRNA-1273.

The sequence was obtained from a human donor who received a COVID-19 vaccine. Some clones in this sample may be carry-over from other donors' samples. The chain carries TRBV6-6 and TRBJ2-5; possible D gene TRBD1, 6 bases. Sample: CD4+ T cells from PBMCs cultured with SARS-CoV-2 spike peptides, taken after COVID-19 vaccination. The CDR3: CAIRGFPDQETQYF. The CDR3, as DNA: TGTGCCATCAGGGGATTTCCCGACCAAGAGACCCAGTACTTC.